These 18 T cell receptor beta chains share one sample of origin, sequenced in a study of shared clonotypes between healthy human individuals. Positively selected for CCR7, the CD45RO-negative cells used as naive CD8 cells excluded terminally differentiated effector memory CD45RA+ cells. Sequenced by immunoSEQ multiplex PCR; TCRdb stores in-frame clones only, minus some. This sample has 550,000 to 750,000 clones, with under 95% found just once. The sequencing input was naive CD8+ T cells sorted from blood. The source of these receptors is a young man in good health.

The J gene is TRBJ1-3, the V gene TRBV5-6; D possibly corresponds to TRBD1 (6 bases). The CDR3 totals 16 residues. The ends were cut back, 4 bases at V and 5 bases at J, with 19 bases in the middle. Germline CDR1 reads SGHDT; CDR2 reads YYEEEE. DNA for the CDR3: TGTGCCAGCAGCCCTACAGGACAGTGGTTCCGAAACACCATATATTTT. It yields the protein CASSPTGQWFRNTIYF. The variable domain in full, with the rest retrieved from reference TRBV5-6 and TRBJ1-3, is DAGVTQSPTHLIKTRGQQVTLRCSPKSGHDTVSWYQQALGQGPQFIFQYYEEEERQRGNFPDRFSGHQFPNYSSELNVNALLLGDSALYLCASSPTGQWFRNTIYFGEGSWLTVV.

The gene calls are TRBV4-1 and TRBJ1-1; the match to TRBD1 covers 8 bases. Germline assignment: CDR1 MGHRA and CDR2 YSYEKL. CDR3 size: 15 residues. The ends lost 0 bases at V and 4 bases at J; junction bases unmatched: 4. The CDR3 protein is CASSQDLGQGTEAFF. The CDR3 DNA sequence: TGCGCCAGCAGCCAAGATCTCGGACAGGGCACTGAAGCTTTCTTT.

V usage is TRBV27 and J usage is TRBJ2-3; 9 nucleotides match TRBD2. The V gene's germline CDR1 is MNHEY and CDR2 SMNVEV (reference sequence). The CDR3 contains 17 residues. V lost 5 bases and J lost 4; bases outside the gene matches: 13. The CDR3 here is CASSPLQREEGPDTQYF. Here the CDR3 DNA reads TGTGCCAGCAGTCCCCTCCAGCGGGAGGAGGGGCCAGATACGCAGTATTTT.

The chain uses TRBV27 and TRBJ2-1; D remains unclear. This CDR3 comprises 14 residues. Deletions cut 6 bases from V and 8 bases from J, with 17 bases between. Germline-derived CDR1 and CDR2 are MNHEY and SMNVEV (reference sequence). CDR3 nucleotide sequence: TGTGCCAGCAGGATAACCTCGTTTGCTCATGAGCAGTTCTTC. Amino acid sequence: CASRITSFAHEQFF.

The count of this clone is one. V is TRBV4-3 and J is TRBJ2-7, with 7 bases fitting TRBD1. The CDR3 runs to 15 residues. The junction had 3 bases not matched to a gene; V was cut back by 0 bases and J by 1 base. CDR1 and CDR2 from the germline V gene are LGHNA and YSLEER. For the CDR3, the DNA is TGCGCCAGCAGCCAAGATAAGACAGGGTCCTACGAGCAGTACTTC. Encoded protein: CASSQDKTGSYEQYF.

The rearrangement joins TRBV15 to TRBJ1-4; a weak D match, TRBD1 (6 bases). Germline CDR1 reads LNHNV; CDR2 reads YYDKDF (reference sequence). The CDR3 sequence is 15 residues long. Deletions cut 3 bases from V and 4 bases from J, with 12 bases between. This CDR3 is CATSRSQGINEKLFF. DNA for the CDR3: TGTGCCACCAGCAGGTCACAGGGAATTAATGAAAAACTGTTTTTT.

The chain is built from TRBV7-9 and TRBJ2-1, with 7 bases identical to TRBD1. The germline gives CDR1 SEHNR, CDR2 FQNEAQ (reference sequence). The CDR3 is 16 residues long. The J segment lost 6 bases and the V segment lost 4 bases, leaving 12 bases of the junction unmatched. The CDR3 spells CASSSSGTVAGNEQFF. CDR3 nucleotide sequence: TGTGCCAGCAGCTCCTCCGGGACAGTGGCTGGCAATGAGCAGTTCTTC.

This chain links TRBV5-4 with TRBJ1-4; TRBD1 agrees at 8 bases. Looked up from germline, CDR1 is SGHNT and CDR2 is YYREEE (reference sequence). The junction had 13 bases not matched to a gene; V was cut back by 3 bases and J by 0 bases. The CDR3 has 19 residues. The CDR3 here is CASSSYTGGLRPTNEKLFF. Here the CDR3 DNA reads TGTGCCAGCAGCTCCTACACAGGGGGACTAAGACCAACTAATGAAAAACTGTTTTTT.

The chain joins TRBV6-5 to TRBJ2-7; 8 bases align to TRBD1. The V gene end was trimmed by 2 bases and the J gene end by 3 bases; junction bases not matched to a gene: 3. This CDR3 has 14 amino acids. The germline gives CDR1 MNHEY, CDR2 SVGAGI. The CDR3 sequence: CASSYGTGNYEQYF. For the CDR3, the DNA is TGTGCCAGCAGTTACGGGACAGGCAACTACGAGCAGTACTTC.

The count of this clone is one. The chain recombines TRBV27 with TRBJ1-5; TRBD1 matches at 9 bases. The CDR3 runs to 15 residues. Trimming took 8 bases from V and 5 from J; bases not matched to a gene: 10. Germline CDR1 is MNHEY and CDR2 is SMNVEV (reference sequence). This CDR3 reads CASRFSGQGYQPQHF. In DNA form, the CDR3 reads TGTGCCAGCCGCTTTTCGGGACAGGGTTATCAGCCCCAGCATTTT.

The chain employs TRBV28 and TRBJ2-7; possible D gene TRBD2, 5 bases. Germline V gives CDR1 MDHEN, CDR2 SYDVKM. CDR3 size: 17 residues. The V end lost 4 bases, the J end lost 0 bases, and 19 bases lay between the germline ends. The CDR3 DNA is TGTGCCAGCAGTTCCAACCCTCTAGCAAGAGTCTCCTACGAGCAGTACTTC. The encoded protein is CASSSNPLARVSYEQYF.

V usage is TRBV7-9 and J usage is TRBJ2-7, with 13 positions matching TRBD2. The junction had 4 bases not matched to a gene; V was cut back by 4 bases and J by 4 bases. Germline V gene sequence: CDR1 SEHNR, CDR2 FQNEAQ (reference sequence). This CDR3 comprises 15 residues. The CDR3: CASSSTSGREYEQYF. CDR3 DNA sequence: TGTGCCAGCAGCTCAACTAGCGGGAGGGAGTACGAGCAGTACTTC.

About this clone itself: The sample holds other DNA sequences that translate to the same CDR3. CDR3: CASSFSDTYEQYF. The CDR3 nucleotides read TGTGCCAGCAGTTTTTCAGATACCTACGAGCAGTACTTC. This chain joins TRBV27 and TRBJ2-7; no definite D call. Germline CDR1 and CDR2: MNHEY and SMNVEV (reference sequence). CDR3 size: 13 residues. V was trimmed by 3 bases and J by 2 bases, leaving 8 bases between them.

The chain links TRBV29-1 to TRBJ2-7; D may be TRBD1 (6 bases). Germline assignment: CDR1 SQVTM and CDR2 ANQGSEA. Trimming removed 6 bases from V and 2 bases from J, with 14 bases in between. The CDR3 runs 13 residues. CDR3 residues: CSVQGLYAYEQYF. Written as DNA, the CDR3 is TGCAGCGTACAGGGATTGTACGCCTACGAGCAGTACTTC.

The chain links TRBV10-3 to TRBJ2-7; D is possibly TRBD1 (6 bases). CDR1 and CDR2 (germline): ENHRY, SYGVKD. This CDR3 region has 16 residues. The V end was cut by 4 bases, the J end by 0 bases, with 16 bases between. DNA of the CDR3: TGTGCCATCAGTGCTACCGGGACAAGGAGCTCCTACGAGCAGTACTTC. Protein product: CAISATGTRSSYEQYF.

The V call is TRBV11-2, the J call TRBJ2-5, with a tentative D call TRBD1 (5 bases). Trimming pared 0 bases from V and 6 bases from J, leaving 20 bases between. CDR1 and CDR2 (germline): SGHAT, FQNNGV. This CDR3 contains 17 residues. This chain's CDR3 is CASSLDGAMGLKKTQYF. Written as DNA, the CDR3 is TGTGCCAGCAGCTTAGATGGGGCGATGGGGCTAAAGAAGACCCAGTACTTC.

The V gene is TRBV27, the J gene TRBJ2-1; D gene uncertain. From germline, CDR1 is MNHEY and CDR2 SMNVEV (reference sequence). V was clipped by 4 bases and J by 4 bases, with 11 bases between them. CDR3 size: 14 residues. CDR3 region: CASSSSQNYNEQFF. DNA for the CDR3: TGTGCCAGCAGTTCATCCCAGAATTACAATGAGCAGTTCTTC.

The rearrangement links TRBV9 to TRBJ2-5, with unresolved D. Germline loops: CDR1 SGDLS, CDR2 YYNGEE. CDR3 length: 12 residues. Trimming took 3 bases from V and 7 from J, leaving 10 bases between them. The CDR3 loop is CASSDGFGTQYF. The CDR3 nucleotides read TGTGCCAGCAGCGATGGGTTCGGGACCCAGTACTTC.